This T cell receptor beta chain is drawn from a study of monozygotic twins with cystic fibrosis. Study-level points and caveats: In 13 of 16 pairs, V gene usage was closest to the co-twin's. Low clonality (median around 0.0094) suggested a mostly naive repertoire. In this small cohort, shared CDR3 numbers showed no association with age, concordance or disease severity.

The CDR3 totals 13 residues. The V and J ends lost 8 bases and 2 bases respectively, with 13 bases between them. In germline, CDR1 is SGHTA, CDR2 FQGNSA. Notes on this clone: Its matching antigen is unknown.

Sequencing used immunoSEQ multiplex PCR; TCRdb keeps in-frame clones, though not all of them. The profile shows fewer than 20,000 clones, about 97% of them singletons. The V gene is TRBV7-2, the J gene TRBJ2-7, with D perhaps matching TRBD2 (5 bases). The sample taken for sequencing was blood. The sequence was obtained from a woman in her twenties or thirties with cystic fibrosis. CDR3 sequence: CASSRQAAYEQYF. Here the CDR3 DNA reads TGTGCCAGCTCTCGACAAGCGGCCTACGAGCAGTACTTC.